This T cell receptor (beta chain) derives from a study of cytomegalovirus exposure and HLA in healthy donors. On the study more broadly: There were tens of millions of unique TCRs (from HLA-typed donors) in an early data release.

Study-wide results and limits: In a later analysis, V- and J-gene trimming of beta chains associated with a DCLRE1C missense variant, replicated independently.

This clone was seen more than once but under ten times. Antigen specificity is unknown. PCR employed 60 Vbeta and 13 Jbeta primers. Profiled with immunoSEQ multiplex PCR; TCRdb holds only in-frame clones, not every one. Altogether about 170,000 clones are present, approximately 72% being singletons, with the ten largest covering 2% to 3%. The sample consisted of PBMCs. The receptor was derived from a human donor in good health.

CDR3 loop: CASSQPFRGRTSTDTQYF. The CDR3 DNA reads as TGCGCCAGCAGCCAACCGTTTCGGGGTCGGACTAGCACAGATACGCAGTATTTT. V is TRBV4-1 and J is TRBJ2-3; D is perhaps TRBD2 (5 bases). Germline V gives CDR1 MGHRA, CDR2 YSYEKL. The CDR3 is 18 residues long. The V end was cut by 2 bases, the J end by 0 bases, with 18 bases between.